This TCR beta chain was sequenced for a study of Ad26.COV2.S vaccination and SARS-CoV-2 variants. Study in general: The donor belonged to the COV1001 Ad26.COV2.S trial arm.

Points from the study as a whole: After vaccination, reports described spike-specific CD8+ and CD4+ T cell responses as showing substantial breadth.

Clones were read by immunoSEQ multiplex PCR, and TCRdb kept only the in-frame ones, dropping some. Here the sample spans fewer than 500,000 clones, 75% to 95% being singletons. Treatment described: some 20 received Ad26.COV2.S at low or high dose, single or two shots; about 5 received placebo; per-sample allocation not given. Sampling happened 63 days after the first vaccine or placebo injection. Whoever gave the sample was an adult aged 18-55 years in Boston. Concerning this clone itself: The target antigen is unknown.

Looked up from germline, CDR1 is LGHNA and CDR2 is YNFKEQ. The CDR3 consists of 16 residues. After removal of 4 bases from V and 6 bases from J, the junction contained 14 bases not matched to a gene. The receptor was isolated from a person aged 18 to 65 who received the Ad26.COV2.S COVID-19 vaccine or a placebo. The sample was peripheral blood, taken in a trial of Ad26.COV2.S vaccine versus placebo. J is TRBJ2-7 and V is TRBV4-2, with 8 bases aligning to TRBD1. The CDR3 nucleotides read TGTGCCAGCAGCCTCGGACAGGGCGACCGGACGGCCGAGCAGTACTTC. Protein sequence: CASSLGQGDRTAEQYF.